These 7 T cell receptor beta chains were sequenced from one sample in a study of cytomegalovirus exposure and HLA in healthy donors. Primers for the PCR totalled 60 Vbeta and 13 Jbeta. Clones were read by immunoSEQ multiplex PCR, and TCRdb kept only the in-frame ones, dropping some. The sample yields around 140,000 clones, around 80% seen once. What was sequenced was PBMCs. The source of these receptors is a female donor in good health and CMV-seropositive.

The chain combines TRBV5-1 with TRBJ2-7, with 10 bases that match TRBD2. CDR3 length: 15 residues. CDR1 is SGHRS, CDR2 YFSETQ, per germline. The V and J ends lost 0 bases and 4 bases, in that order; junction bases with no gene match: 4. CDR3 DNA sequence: TGCGCCAGCAGCTTGGAAGGACTAGCGGCGTACGAGCAGTACTTC. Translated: CASSLEGLAAYEQYF.

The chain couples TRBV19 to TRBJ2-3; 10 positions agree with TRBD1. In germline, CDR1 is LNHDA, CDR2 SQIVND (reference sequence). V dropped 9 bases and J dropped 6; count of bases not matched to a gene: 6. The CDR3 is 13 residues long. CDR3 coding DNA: TGTGCCAGCTGCGGACAGGGGGTGGATACGCAGTATTTT. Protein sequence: CASCGQGVDTQYF.

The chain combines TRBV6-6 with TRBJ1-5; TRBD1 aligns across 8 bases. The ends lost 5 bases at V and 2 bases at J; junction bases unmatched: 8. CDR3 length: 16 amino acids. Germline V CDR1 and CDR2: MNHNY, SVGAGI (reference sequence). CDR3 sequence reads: CASSKTQGAGNQPQHF. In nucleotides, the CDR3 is TGTGCCAGCAGTAAGACTCAGGGGGCGGGCAATCAGCCCCAGCATTTT.

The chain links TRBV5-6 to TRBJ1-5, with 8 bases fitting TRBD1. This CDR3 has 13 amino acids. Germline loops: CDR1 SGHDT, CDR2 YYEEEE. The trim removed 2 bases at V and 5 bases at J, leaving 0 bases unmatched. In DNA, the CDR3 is TGTGCCAGCAGCTTACAGGGGGATCAGCCCCAGCATTTT. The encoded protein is CASSLQGDQPQHF.

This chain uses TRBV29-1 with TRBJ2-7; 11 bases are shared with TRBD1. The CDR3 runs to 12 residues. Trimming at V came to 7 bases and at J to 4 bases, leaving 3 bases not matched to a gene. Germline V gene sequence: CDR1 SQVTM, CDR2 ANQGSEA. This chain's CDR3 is CSAGTGGYEQYF. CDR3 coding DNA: TGCAGCGCCGGGACAGGGGGATACGAGCAGTACTTC.

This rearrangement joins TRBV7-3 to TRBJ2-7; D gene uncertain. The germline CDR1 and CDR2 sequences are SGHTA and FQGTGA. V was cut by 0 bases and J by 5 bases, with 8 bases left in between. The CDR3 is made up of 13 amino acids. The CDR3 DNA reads TGTGCCAGCAGCTTAACTCCAGGCGACGAGCAGTACTTC. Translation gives CASSLTPGDEQYF.

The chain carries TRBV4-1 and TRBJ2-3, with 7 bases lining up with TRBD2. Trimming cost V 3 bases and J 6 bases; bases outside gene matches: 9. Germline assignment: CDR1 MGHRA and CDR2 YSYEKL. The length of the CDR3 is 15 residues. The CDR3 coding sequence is TGCGCCAGCAGCCATCCTAGCGGCGTGAGCGATACGCAGTATTTT. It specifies CASSHPSGVSDTQYF.